Following are 3 T cell receptor beta chains from one sample sequenced in a study of identical twins (dated by TCRdb to the mid-2010s). Libraries were built with 5' RACE. Sequencing relied on an Illumina HiSeq 2000. Through fastp at Q25 and MiXCR, TCRdb rebuilt clones from the public reads, retaining in-frame beta chains. All rows with the same CDR3 protein become a single entry with the most common DNA and genes. The table for this sample lists some 500,000 distinct CDR3 sequences; 20% to 25% of them were counted only once. Approximately 0.95% of the sample lies in the top ten. This same sample was also taken into another study, of T cells expressing NK-cell markers.

The sequenced sample was CD4+ T cells sorted from blood. The receptors derive from a woman under 30 in good health.

The chain employs TRBV20-1 and TRBJ1-1; tentatively, D is TRBD1 (6 bases). CDR1 and CDR2 from the germline V gene are DFQATT and SNEGSKA (reference sequence). Trimming took off 8 bases at V and 1 base at J, with 11 bases between the two ends. This CDR3 is built from 12 residues. Here the CDR3 reads CSKQGENTEAFF. The CDR3 nucleotides are TGCAGTAAACAGGGTGAGAACACTGAAGCTTTCTTT.

The V call is TRBV5-1, the J call TRBJ2-1; no definite D call. Looked up from germline, CDR1 is SGHRS and CDR2 is YFSETQ. The CDR3 loop spans 14 amino acids. Trimming shortened V by 5 bases and J by 0 bases, and 9 bases separated the two germline ends. CDR3 loop: CASRTASSYNEQFF. In nucleotides, the CDR3 is TGCGCCAGCAGAACAGCGAGCTCCTACAATGAGCAGTTCTTC.

The rearrangement joins TRBV3-1 to TRBJ1-6, with D unclear. The CDR3 has 13 amino acids. CDR1 and CDR2 from the germline V gene are LGHDT and YNNKEL (reference sequence). V was cut by 4 bases and J by 9 bases, with 10 bases left in between. Written as DNA, the CDR3 is TGTGCCAGCAGCCTCGCACGTAGTTCACCCCTCCACTTT. Translating gives CASSLARSSPLHF.